These T cell receptor beta chains were read from a single sample in a study of T cells in Graves' hyperthyroidism and ophthalmopathy. One entry per CDR3 protein, called by TCRdb with MiXCR from the multiplex PCR reads. The top ten clones hold around 30% of a sample with about 260,000 distinct CDR3 sequences, roughly 15% of them seen once. The sequencing input was blood. Every receptor here comes from a woman between 18 and 29 years old with Graves' ophthalmopathy. Both conserved end residues are part of each CDR3. The D gene is left open where the match is weak. The size entry is marked missing in some rows and otherwise reads once, few, many or a size class.

j_gene: TRBJ2-2
abundance: many
d_gene: TRBD2
v_gene: TRBV7-8
CDR3nt: TGTGCCAGCAGCTCCCACCGAACTAGCGGGAACACCGGGGAGCTGTTTTTT
CDR3aa: CASSSHRTSGNTGELFF

j_gene: TRBJ2-1
abundance: many
d_gene: TRBD2
v_gene: TRBV28
CDR3nt: TGTGCCAGCGATAGCGGGGCGAGCTCCTACAATGAGCAGTTCTTC
CDR3aa: CASDSGASSYNEQFF

j_gene: TRBJ2-7
abundance: many
d_gene: NA
v_gene: TRBV28
CDR3nt: TGTGCCAGCAGTCCGGGACACCTCACCTACGAGCAGTACTTC
CDR3aa: CASSPGHLTYEQYF

j_gene: TRBJ2-3
abundance: many
d_gene: NA
v_gene: TRBV5-1
CDR3nt: TGCGCCAGCAGCCGGAATAAATTCACAGATACGCAGTATTTT
CDR3aa: CASSRNKFTDTQYF

j_gene: TRBJ2-5
abundance: many
d_gene: TRBD2
v_gene: TRBV2
CDR3nt: TGTGCCAGCATTCCCTTCCAAACTACGGGAGGGCCTGGAGAGACCCAGTACTTC
CDR3aa: CASIPFQTTGGPGETQYF

j_gene: TRBJ2-7
abundance: few
d_gene: NA
v_gene: TRBV7-6
CDR3nt: TGTGCCAGCAGCCCACCTAGTACGGTTTCCTACGAGCAGTACTTC
CDR3aa: CASSPPSTVSYEQYF

j_gene: TRBJ2-7
abundance: many
d_gene: NA
v_gene: TRBV4-3
CDR3nt: TGCGCCAGCAGCCAGCGACAGACCTACGAGCAGTACTTC
CDR3aa: CASSQRQTYEQYF

j_gene: TRBJ1-1
abundance: many
d_gene: TRBD1
v_gene: TRBV2
CDR3nt: TGTGCCAGCAGTGCCGACAGGGGACACACTGAAGCTTTCTTT
CDR3aa: CASSADRGHTEAFF

j_gene: TRBJ2-1
abundance: many
d_gene: TRBD2
v_gene: TRBV9
CDR3nt: TGTGCCAGCAGCGTTAGCGGGATCTCCTACAATGAGCAGTTCTTC
CDR3aa: CASSVSGISYNEQFF

j_gene: TRBJ2-6
abundance: few
d_gene: TRBD1
v_gene: TRBV4-1
CDR3nt: TGCGCCAGCAGCCTTGGACAGGGCCTTTGGGGGGCCAACGTCCTGACTTTC
CDR3aa: CASSLGQGLWGANVLTF

j_gene: TRBJ2-7
abundance: many
d_gene: NA
v_gene: TRBV18
CDR3nt: TGTGCCAGCTCACTCCAGAAGGGGTCGGGGTCCTACGAGCAGTACTTC
CDR3aa: CASSLQKGSGSYEQYF

j_gene: TRBJ1-1
abundance: many
d_gene: NA
v_gene: TRBV11-3
CDR3nt: TGTGCCAGCAGCCAGGGACAGAACACTGAAGCTTTCTTT
CDR3aa: CASSQGQNTEAFF

j_gene: TRBJ2-1
abundance: many
d_gene: NA
v_gene: TRBV7-2
CDR3nt: TGTGCCAGCAGCTTAGCACTACTGCGGGATGCTGGCAATGAGCAGTTCTTC
CDR3aa: CASSLALLRDAGNEQFF

j_gene: TRBJ1-2
abundance: many
d_gene: NA
v_gene: TRBV20-1
CDR3nt: TGCAGTGCTCCCGGGACCAACTATGGCTACACCTTC
CDR3aa: CSAPGTNYGYTF

j_gene: TRBJ1-1
abundance: many
d_gene: TRBD1
v_gene: TRBV20-1
CDR3nt: TGCAGTGCGCCGAACAGGGGAGGGGGTAGCACTGAAGCTTTCTTT
CDR3aa: CSAPNRGGGSTEAFF

j_gene: TRBJ1-2
abundance: many
d_gene: TRBD1
v_gene: TRBV2
CDR3nt: TGTGCCAGCAGTGCAAACAGGGGATTGGACTATGGCTACACCTTC
CDR3aa: CASSANRGLDYGYTF

j_gene: TRBJ2-3
abundance: many
d_gene: TRBD2
v_gene: TRBV6-1
CDR3nt: TGTGCCAGCAGCCCGACTAGCGTTCTAGATACGCAGTATTTT
CDR3aa: CASSPTSVLDTQYF

j_gene: TRBJ2-7
abundance: many
d_gene: TRBD2
v_gene: TRBV20-1
CDR3nt: TGCAGTGCTAGGCCGGTAGCGGGGAGGGAGCAGTACTTC
CDR3aa: CSARPVAGREQYF

j_gene: TRBJ2-2
abundance: many
d_gene: NA
v_gene: TRBV15
CDR3nt: TGTGCCACCAGCATACCGGGACAAAGCACCGGGGAGCTGTTTTTT
CDR3aa: CATSIPGQSTGELFF

j_gene: TRBJ2-3
abundance: NA
d_gene: NA
v_gene: TRBV11-3
CDR3nt: TGTGCCAGCAGCTTAGGAGGTTCGAGAGATACGCAGTATTTT
CDR3aa: CASSLGGSRDTQYF

j_gene: TRBJ1-6
abundance: many
d_gene: NA
v_gene: TRBV27
CDR3nt: TGTGCCAGCAGTTTAAACCAGGGTCGCTCCTATAATTCACCCCTCCACTTT
CDR3aa: CASSLNQGRSYNSPLHF

j_gene: TRBJ1-5
abundance: many
d_gene: TRBD1
v_gene: TRBV28
CDR3nt: TGTGCCAGCAGAGGACCTTGGGCAGGGGGTTCTAGCGGCAATCAGCCCCAGCATTTT
CDR3aa: CASRGPWAGGSSGNQPQHF

j_gene: TRBJ1-1
abundance: many
d_gene: NA
v_gene: TRBV7-8
CDR3nt: TGTGCCAGCAGTGCCACTCTAGGTTTCACTGAAGCTTTCTTT
CDR3aa: CASSATLGFTEAFF

j_gene: TRBJ1-1
abundance: many
d_gene: TRBD1
v_gene: TRBV15
CDR3nt: TGTGCCACCAGCAGAGATGAAGGGGGCTACACTGAAGCTTTCTTT
CDR3aa: CATSRDEGGYTEAFF

j_gene: TRBJ2-5
abundance: many
d_gene: TRBD2
v_gene: TRBV3-1
CDR3nt: TGTGCCAGCAGCGCAAACTTCCGGACTAGCGGACAAGAGACCCAGTACTTC
CDR3aa: CASSANFRTSGQETQYF

j_gene: TRBJ2-3
abundance: many
d_gene: NA
v_gene: TRBV2
CDR3nt: TGTGCCAGCAATAAGGACGGACTCCCGCAAGATACGCAGTATTTT
CDR3aa: CASNKDGLPQDTQYF

j_gene: TRBJ1-5
abundance: many
d_gene: NA
v_gene: TRBV20-1
CDR3nt: TGCAGTGCTACTTCCGGGCCTTTCAATCAGCCCCAGCATTTT
CDR3aa: CSATSGPFNQPQHF

j_gene: TRBJ2-2
abundance: many
d_gene: NA
v_gene: TRBV6-1
CDR3nt: TGTGCCAGCAGCCACATGAAAGCCGGGGAGCTGTTTTTT
CDR3aa: CASSHMKAGELFF

j_gene: TRBJ2-3
abundance: many
d_gene: TRBD1
v_gene: TRBV7-2
CDR3nt: TGTGCCAGCAGCTTAGAGGGGACAGGCTATAGCACAGATACGCAGTATTTT
CDR3aa: CASSLEGTGYSTDTQYF

j_gene: TRBJ1-2
abundance: many
d_gene: TRBD1
v_gene: TRBV12-3/TRBV12-4
CDR3nt: TGTGCCAGCAGTTTTGGGGACAGGGGCGGTGGCTACACCTTC
CDR3aa: CASSFGDRGGGYTF

j_gene: TRBJ1-3
abundance: NA
d_gene: NA
v_gene: TRBV4-1
CDR3nt: TGCGCCAGCAGCCCGGCGGTTAGCTCTGGAAACACCATATATTTT
CDR3aa: CASSPAVSSGNTIYF

j_gene: TRBJ2-7
abundance: few
d_gene: NA
v_gene: TRBV7-9
CDR3nt: TGTGCCAGCAGCGGAAACTACGGGCAGTACTTC
CDR3aa: CASSGNYGQYF

j_gene: TRBJ2-3
abundance: many
d_gene: NA
v_gene: TRBV27
CDR3nt: TGTGCCAGCAGTTTACTGTACACTAGCACAGATACGCAGTATTTT
CDR3aa: CASSLLYTSTDTQYF

j_gene: TRBJ2-7
abundance: NA
d_gene: TRBD1
v_gene: TRBV28
CDR3nt: TGTGCCAGCACCCCTTCCCGCGGACAGGGGATCAACGAGCAGTACTTC
CDR3aa: CASTPSRGQGINEQYF

j_gene: TRBJ1-1
abundance: many
d_gene: NA
v_gene: TRBV7-2
CDR3nt: TGTGCCAGCAGCTTATCTTTAGGTGGGATGGCTGAAGCTTTCTTT
CDR3aa: CASSLSLGGMAEAFF

j_gene: TRBJ2-7
abundance: many
d_gene: TRBD1
v_gene: TRBV7-6
CDR3nt: TGTGCCAGCAGCCAAAGGACAGGGTCTTACGAGCAGTACTTC
CDR3aa: CASSQRTGSYEQYF

j_gene: TRBJ2-5
abundance: many
d_gene: NA
v_gene: TRBV12-3/TRBV12-4
CDR3nt: TGTGCCAGCAGTTTGTCCGGGACCAAGACCCAGTACTTC
CDR3aa: CASSLSGTKTQYF

j_gene: TRBJ2-5
abundance: many
d_gene: TRBD1
v_gene: TRBV20-1
CDR3nt: TGCAGTGCGGCCGGGACAGGGGGAGAGACCCAGTACTTC
CDR3aa: CSAAGTGGETQYF

j_gene: TRBJ1-3
abundance: few
d_gene: TRBD1
v_gene: TRBV5-8
CDR3nt: TGTGCCAGCAGCTTAGGGACAGAGACTGGAAACACCATATATTTT
CDR3aa: CASSLGTETGNTIYF

j_gene: TRBJ2-7
abundance: many
d_gene: NA
v_gene: TRBV20-1
CDR3nt: TGCAGTGCTAGAGATCGGGACGGAAAGTACTCCTACGAGCAGTACTTC
CDR3aa: CSARDRDGKYSYEQYF

j_gene: TRBJ1-3
abundance: many
d_gene: NA
v_gene: TRBV12-3/TRBV12-4
CDR3nt: TGTGCCAGCAGAGACCGTGGACAAAACTCTGGAAACACCATATATTTT
CDR3aa: CASRDRGQNSGNTIYF

j_gene: TRBJ1-2
abundance: NA
d_gene: TRBD1
v_gene: TRBV5-1
CDR3nt: TGCGCCAGCAGCTTGGTAGGACAGGGACCCTATGGCTACACCTTC
CDR3aa: CASSLVGQGPYGYTF

j_gene: TRBJ2-7
abundance: many
d_gene: NA
v_gene: TRBV27
CDR3nt: TGTGCCAGCAGTTTAGGTGGGAGTGGGGGCTACGAGCAGTACTTC
CDR3aa: CASSLGGSGGYEQYF

j_gene: TRBJ2-2
abundance: NA
d_gene: NA
v_gene: TRBV19
CDR3nt: TGTGCCAGTAGATGGAGGGCTGGCGGGGAGCTGTTTTTT
CDR3aa: CASRWRAGGELFF

j_gene: TRBJ2-2
abundance: many
d_gene: NA
v_gene: TRBV28
CDR3nt: TGTGCCAGCAGTTTAAGTCAGTCCGGGGAGCTGTTTTTT
CDR3aa: CASSLSQSGELFF

j_gene: TRBJ2-1
abundance: many
d_gene: TRBD2
v_gene: TRBV7-3
CDR3nt: TGTGCCAGCAGCTCCCTAGCGGGGGGGTACAATGAGCAGTTCTTC
CDR3aa: CASSSLAGGYNEQFF

j_gene: TRBJ2-7
abundance: NA
d_gene: NA
v_gene: TRBV6-2/TRBV6-3
CDR3nt: TGTGCCAGCAGTTGGACAGCCAATGAGCAGTACTTC
CDR3aa: CASSWTANEQYF

j_gene: TRBJ1-3
abundance: many
d_gene: NA
v_gene: TRBV12-3/TRBV12-4
CDR3nt: TGTGCCAGCAGTCCCTTTGAGTCTGGAAACACCATATATTTT
CDR3aa: CASSPFESGNTIYF

j_gene: TRBJ1-2
abundance: many
d_gene: NA
v_gene: TRBV3-1
CDR3nt: TGTGCCAGCAGCCAAGAGGGCGGCTACACCTTC
CDR3aa: CASSQEGGYTF

j_gene: TRBJ2-7
abundance: many
d_gene: NA
v_gene: TRBV20-1
CDR3nt: TGCAGTGCTAGTCCCCGGAGCGACCACTACGAGCAGTACTTC
CDR3aa: CSASPRSDHYEQYF

j_gene: TRBJ1-2
abundance: many
d_gene: TRBD1
v_gene: TRBV6-1
CDR3nt: TGTGCCAGCAGTGAAGCGAGAGGCAGGGGGCTATTTTCTGGCTACACCTTC
CDR3aa: CASSEARGRGLFSGYTF